This T cell receptor beta chain comes out of a study of cytomegalovirus exposure and HLA in healthy donors. Study results and limitations: TCR beta V segments were, for the most part, productive about 87% or about 30% of the time in an earlier analysis. In a later analysis, a missense DCLRE1C variant was linked to TCR beta V- and J-gene trimming.

PCR used 60 Vbeta primers and 13 Jbeta primers. Clones were read by immunoSEQ multiplex PCR, and TCRdb kept only the in-frame ones, dropping some. The table records roughly 150,000 clones, about 80% of them present only once. A note on this clone: Its cognate antigen is unknown.

This CDR3 region has 14 residues. Trimming cost V 8 bases and J 7 bases; bases outside gene matches: 10. The germline gives CDR1 MNHEY, CDR2 SVGAGI. Material: PBMCs. The J gene is TRBJ2-1, the V gene TRBV6-5; 8 positions match TRBD2. This receptor was obtained from a man aged 25-40 years in good health and CMV-seropositive. The CDR3 DNA reads as TGTGCCAGCCAAGCGGGAGAAGGTAGTAATGAGCAGTTCTTC. Residues: CASQAGEGSNEQFF.